The sequence of this T cell receptor beta chain was determined in a study of metastatic and nonmetastatic thyroid tumors (dated by TCRdb to about 2020). At the level of the whole study: The researchers compared repertoires between peripheral blood samples and tumor or nodule tissue samples from patients with malignant or benign thyroid disease. General findings and caveats noted by the study authors: TCR beta diversity was reported as significantly higher in malignant tumors than in benign nodules, in both blood and tumor samples.

The method behind the library was PCR. TCRdb records Illumina HiSeq 4000 as the sequencer. High-throughput sequencing was used to profile the TCR beta-chain CDR3 region of every patient. As for the authors' bioinformatics: A classifier to discriminate distant-metastatic papillary thyroid cancer patients was built from CDR3 differences across clinicopathological groups. Repertoire diversity was assessed with the Shannon index, and tumor-blood repertoire similarity with the Morisita-Horn index. TCRdb trimmed the raw reads at Q25, called clones with MiXCR and kept productive beta chains. For this entry, the V and J calls and clone size follow TCRdb and not the study's own pipeline. Within this sample are 19,000 or so clones, with approximately 30% of them counted one time only. Roughly a tenth of the sample rests with the top ten. Only a few counts were recorded for this clone. Its target antigen remains unknown. The junction shows a germline mismatch at one end, possibly a read error.

CDR3 length: 14 amino acids, cysteine to phenylalanine. Only the CDR3 part of the read is kept: 42 bases, read in frame from the first base. For CDR1 and CDR2, the germline V gene lists MNHNS and SASEGT. Before undergoing thyroid surgery, none of the patients had been given any kind of treatment. The study retrospectively analysed patient clinical samples collected from about 2011 to 2018 using T-cell receptor beta sequencing. Recombination linked TRBV6-1 to TRBJ1-2; possibly the D gene is TRBD1, per 5 matching bases. This receptor was identified in a female donor with papillary thyroid cancer or a benign thyroid nodule (not recorded which). Some clones in this sample may be carry-over from other donors' samples. The sample comprised tumor tissue. Here is the DNA: TGTGCCGGCAGTGTGGCTCAGGGATACTATGGCTACACCTTC. Its translation reads: CAGSVAQGYYGYTF.